Shown below are 19 T cell receptor beta chains from a single sample sequenced in a study of blood T cells in healthy people across ages. A second PCR of about 7 to 11 cycles used a sample-barcoded 5' primer and a J-beta primer mix. TCRdb recomputed calls from the 5' RACE reads with MiXCR, one row per CDR3 protein. Here the sample spans roughly 1,500,000 distinct CDR3 sequences, around 35% being singletons. Input material: blood. These receptor sequences come from a woman in her thirties in good health.

This clonotype appeared once. The V call is TRBV10-1, the J call TRBJ1-1; D call uncertain. CDR3 size: 13 residues. The V end was cut by 5 bases, the J end by 0 bases, with 7 bases between. In germline, CDR1 is WNHNN, CDR2 SYGVQD (reference sequence). The CDR3 DNA reads as TGCGCCAGCAGTCGGAAAATGAACACTGAAGCTTTCTTT. It is translated as CASSRKMNTEAFF.

This clonotype was detected only once. V and J are TRBV7-2 and TRBJ1-2; 8 bases map to TRBD1. Germline CDR1 and CDR2: SGHTA and FQGNSA. The CDR3 covers 13 residues. Losses at the gene ends were 5 bases for V and 8 bases for J; bases not matched to a gene: 7. The CDR3 sequence: CASSQIQGGGYTF. In DNA, the CDR3 is TGTGCCAGCAGCCAGATACAGGGGGGCGGCTACACCTTC. The variable domain in full, completed from reference TRBV7-2 and TRBJ1-2, reads GAGVSQSPSNKVTEKGKDVELRCDPISGHTALYWYRQSLGQGLEFLIYFQGNSAPDKSGLPSDRFSAERTGGSVSTLTIQRTQQEDSAVYLCASSQIQGGGYTFGSGTRLTVV.

This chain joins TRBV11-2 and TRBJ2-7, with 8 bases lining up with TRBD2. CDR1 is SGHAT, CDR2 FQNNGV, per germline. The CDR3 extends over 15 amino acids. The V gene end was trimmed by 5 bases and the J gene end by 3 bases; junction bases not matched to a gene: 9. The CDR3 protein is CASSLPGLGVYEQYF. CDR3 DNA sequence: TGTGCCAGCAGCCTCCCGGGACTAGGGGTCTACGAGCAGTACTTC.

This clonotype was seen a handful of times. The chain links TRBV12-3 or TRBV12-4 to TRBJ1-6; no definite D call. V lost 4 bases and J 4 bases, leaving 8 bases between the germline ends. The CDR3 is made up of 14 amino acids. The CDR3 DNA follows: TGTGCCAGCAGTTCGGAGCAGTATAATTCACCCCTCCACTTT. As protein: CASSSEQYNSPLHF.

This clonotype was found many times. The chain carries TRBV20-1 and TRBJ2-3; 9 nucleotides align to TRBD2. The trim removed 1 base at V and 2 bases at J, leaving 1 base unmatched. The CDR3 is 14 residues long. Germline CDR1 and CDR2: DFQATT and SNEGSKA (reference sequence). CDR3 amino acids: CSARVAGVTDTQYF. CDR3 nucleotides: TGCAGTGCTAGAGTAGCGGGGGTCACAGATACGCAGTATTTT.

The chain uses TRBV20-1 and TRBJ2-1; 9 bases are a match to TRBD2. CDR3 length: 14 amino acids. Germline V gives CDR1 DFQATT, CDR2 SNEGSKA (reference sequence). Trimming cost V 4 bases and J 7 bases; bases outside gene matches: 8. The CDR3 loop is CSATVTSGGNEQFF. The CDR3 DNA follows: TGCAGTGCTACAGTGACTAGCGGAGGAAATGAGCAGTTCTTC.

Only a few counts were recorded for this clonotype. The V gene is TRBV30, the J gene TRBJ2-2; D is uncertain. In germline, CDR1 is GTSNPN, CDR2 SVGIG (reference sequence). The CDR3 spans 11 residues. The V and J ends lost 3 bases and 4 bases respectively, with 3 bases between them. The chain's CDR3 is CAWRLTGELFF. As DNA, the CDR3 is TGTGCCTGGAGACTCACCGGGGAGCTGTTTTTT.

This clonotype has only a few counts. V and J are TRBV6-2 or TRBV6-3 and TRBJ1-5; D may be TRBD1 (6 bases). The CDR3 has 13 residues. Per germline, CDR1 MNHEY and CDR2 SVGEGT. The V and J ends lost 5 bases and 7 bases respectively, with 12 bases between them. CDR3 nucleotides: TGTGCCAGCAGTCGCCCAGGGGAGCAGCCCCAGCATTTT. Translating it yields CASSRPGEQPQHF.

This clonotype has just a few counts. The chain carries TRBV7-2 and TRBJ2-7, with D unclear. This CDR3 is 17 amino acids long. CDR1 is SGHTA, CDR2 FQGNSA, per germline. The ends were cut back, 5 bases at V and 7 bases at J, with 27 bases in the middle. The CDR3 nucleotides read TGTGCCAGCAGCAAATTAGCACCGGCAATTAGTCACAATGAGCAGTACTTC. It codes for CASSKLAPAISHNEQYF.

The rearrangement links TRBV7-3 to TRBJ1-2; 7 nucleotides match TRBD1. Germline V gene lookup returns CDR1 SGHTA and CDR2 FQGTGA. CDR3 length: 14 residues. V lost 6 bases, J lost 3 bases, and 7 bases stayed unmatched. CDR3 amino acids: CASRPTGRYYGYTF. The DNA for the CDR3 is TGTGCCAGCAGGCCGACAGGGCGCTACTATGGCTACACCTTC.

In this sample, this clonotype turned up a few times. The chain has TRBV20-1 and TRBJ2-1; either TRBD1 or TRBD2 may fit D (5 bases each). Germline lookup yields CDR1 DFQATT and CDR2 SNEGSKA (reference sequence). This CDR3 is built from 15 residues. V gave up 5 bases and J gave up 6 bases, with 20 bases separating them. CDR3 amino acids: CSAFRGPPRANEQFF. The CDR3 coding sequence is TGCAGTGCTTTTAGGGGACCCCCGAGGGCCAATGAGCAGTTCTTC.

The chain employs TRBV13 and TRBJ1-6; D gene uncertain. Deletions cut 1 base from V and 6 bases from J, with 10 bases between. From germline, CDR1 is PRHDT and CDR2 FYEKMQ (reference sequence). The CDR3 totals 15 residues. This chain's CDR3 is CASSLEAGPNSPLHF. The CDR3, as DNA: TGTGCCAGCAGCTTAGAGGCAGGCCCTAATTCACCCCTCCACTTT.

The chain employs TRBV20-1 and TRBJ2-1; D perhaps matches TRBD1 (6 bases). The J call is uncertain, as TRBJ2-7 better fits the DNA end. The CDR3 consists of 15 residues. Per the germline V gene, CDR1 is DFQATT and CDR2 is SNEGSKA (reference sequence). The CDR3 region has the DNA TGCAGTGCTAGAGCTGTGGACAGAGCGTACAATGAGCAGTACTTC. It specifies CSARAVDRAYNEQYF.

The V call is TRBV28, the J call TRBJ1-2; 11 nucleotides agree with TRBD1. CDR3 size: 13 residues. With V trimmed by 10 bases and J by 2 bases, 3 bases remained unmatched. CDR1 is MDHEN and CDR2 is SYDVKM in the germline V gene. CDR3 sequence reads: CATWDRGNYGYTF. CDR3 DNA sequence: TGTGCCACCTGGGACAGGGGGAACTATGGCTACACCTTC.

The V gene is TRBV27, the J gene TRBJ2-5, with 7 bases aligning to TRBD1. V shed 3 bases and J 5 bases; nucleotides not matched to a gene: 12. The CDR3 is 16 residues long. Germline V gives CDR1 MNHEY, CDR2 SMNVEV (reference sequence). CDR3 nucleotide sequence: TGTGCCAGCAGTTTCTACCGACAGGGAATAGAGGAGACCCAGTACTTC. It specifies CASSFYRQGIEETQYF.

The sample holds a few counts of this clonotype. The rearrangement joins TRBV6-2 or TRBV6-3 to TRBJ2-7; TRBD1 might be the D (6 bases). From germline, CDR1 is MNHEY and CDR2 SVGEGT. Deletions cut 8 bases from V and 4 bases from J, with 15 bases between. The CDR3 has 13 amino acids. CDR3 nucleotide sequence: TGTGCCAGCGGCGCGACAGGAGCTTACGAGCAGTACTTC. It yields the protein CASGATGAYEQYF.

This rearrangement joins TRBV6-6 to TRBJ2-4, with unresolved D. The J call may be mistaken, given a closer DNA end match to TRBJ2-7. In germline, CDR1 is MNHNY, CDR2 SVGAGI (reference sequence). CDR3 size: 13 residues. The CDR3 bases are TGTGCCAGCAGTACCCTCTTGGGAAACGAGCAGTACTTC. This translates into CASSTLLGNEQYF.

The chain carries TRBV7-9 and TRBJ2-7; 7 bases map to TRBD2. V lost 5 bases, J lost 2 bases, and 9 bases stayed unmatched. Germline CDR1 and CDR2: SEHNR and FQNEAQ (reference sequence). The CDR3 sequence is 15 residues long. CDR3 residues: CASSEIAGRAYEQYF. The CDR3 DNA is TGTGCCAGCAGCGAGATAGCGGGTAGAGCCTACGAGCAGTACTTC.

The chain employs TRBV15 and TRBJ1-5; D not resolved. V was pared by 0 bases and J by 3 bases, with 9 bases between. Per germline, CDR1 LNHNV and CDR2 YYDKDF (reference sequence). The CDR3 is 15 amino acids. The CDR3 nucleotides are TGTGCCACCAGCAGAGATGGTAGAGTCAATCAGCCCCAGCATTTT. It is translated as CATSRDGRVNQPQHF.